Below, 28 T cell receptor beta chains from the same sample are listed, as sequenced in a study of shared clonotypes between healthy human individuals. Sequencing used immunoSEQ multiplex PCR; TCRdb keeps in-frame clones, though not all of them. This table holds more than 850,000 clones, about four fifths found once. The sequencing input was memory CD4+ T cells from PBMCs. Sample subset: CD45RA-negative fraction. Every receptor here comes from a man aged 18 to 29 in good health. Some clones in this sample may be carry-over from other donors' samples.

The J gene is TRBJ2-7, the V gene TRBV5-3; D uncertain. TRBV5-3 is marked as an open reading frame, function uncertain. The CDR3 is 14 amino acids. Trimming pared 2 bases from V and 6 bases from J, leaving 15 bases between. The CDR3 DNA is TGTGCCAGAAGCTTACTTACTTCGATGGGCGAGCAGTACTTC. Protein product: CARSLLTSMGEQYF.

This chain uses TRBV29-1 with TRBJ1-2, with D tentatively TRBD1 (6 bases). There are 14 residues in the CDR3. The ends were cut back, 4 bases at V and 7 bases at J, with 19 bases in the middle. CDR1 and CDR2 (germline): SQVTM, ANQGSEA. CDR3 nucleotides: TGCAGCGTTGGAGGCGGTCATGGGGGGGCTGGCTACACCTTC. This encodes CSVGGGHGGAGYTF.

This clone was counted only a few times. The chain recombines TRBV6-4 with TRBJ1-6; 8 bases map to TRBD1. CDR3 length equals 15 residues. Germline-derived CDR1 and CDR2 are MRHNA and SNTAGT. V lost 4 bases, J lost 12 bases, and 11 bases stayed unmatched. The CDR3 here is CASSATIQQGVPLHF. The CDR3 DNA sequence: TGTGCCAGCAGTGCCACCATTCAACAGGGGGTACCCCTCCACTTT.

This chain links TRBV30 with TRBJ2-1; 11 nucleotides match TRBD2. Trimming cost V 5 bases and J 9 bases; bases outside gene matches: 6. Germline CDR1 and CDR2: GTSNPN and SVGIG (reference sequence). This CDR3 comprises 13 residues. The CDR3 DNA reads TGTGCCTGGCAGCTAGCGGGAGGAACTGAGCAGTTCTTC. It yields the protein CAWQLAGGTEQFF.

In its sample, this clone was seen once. The CDR3 loop is CASALGLLQTGELFF. The CDR3 DNA is TGTGCCAGCGCTTTAGGGCTTTTACAAACCGGGGAGCTGTTTTTT. The V call is TRBV27, the J call TRBJ2-2; the D is unclear. V lost 8 bases and J 5 bases, leaving 18 bases between the germline ends. CDR3 length: 15 amino acids. Germline CDR1 MNHEY, CDR2 SMNVEV (reference sequence).

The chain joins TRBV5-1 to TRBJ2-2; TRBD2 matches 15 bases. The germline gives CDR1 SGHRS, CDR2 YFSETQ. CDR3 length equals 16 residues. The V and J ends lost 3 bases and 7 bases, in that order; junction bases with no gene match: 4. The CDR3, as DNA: TGCGCCAGCAGCTCGGGACTAGCGGGAGGCGGCGGGGAGCTGTTTTTT. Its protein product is CASSSGLAGGGGELFF.

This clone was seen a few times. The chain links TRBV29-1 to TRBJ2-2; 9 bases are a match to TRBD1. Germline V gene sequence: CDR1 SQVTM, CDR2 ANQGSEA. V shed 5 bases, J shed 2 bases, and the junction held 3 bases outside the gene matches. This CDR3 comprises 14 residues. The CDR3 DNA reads TGCAGCGTTAGGACAGGGGCCAACACCGGGGAGCTGTTTTTT. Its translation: CSVRTGANTGELFF.

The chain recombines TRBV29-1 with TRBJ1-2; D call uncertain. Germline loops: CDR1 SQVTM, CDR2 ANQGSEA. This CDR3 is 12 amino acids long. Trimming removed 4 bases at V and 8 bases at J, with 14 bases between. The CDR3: CSVAFEGGGYTF. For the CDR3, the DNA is TGCAGCGTTGCCTTTGAGGGCGGCGGCTACACCTTC.

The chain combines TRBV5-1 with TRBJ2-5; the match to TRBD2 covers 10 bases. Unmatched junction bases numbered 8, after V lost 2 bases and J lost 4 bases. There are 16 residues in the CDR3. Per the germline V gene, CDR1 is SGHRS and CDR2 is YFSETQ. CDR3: CASSLGASGSAETQYF. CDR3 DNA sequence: TGCGCCAGCAGCTTAGGGGCTAGCGGGAGTGCAGAGACCCAGTACTTC. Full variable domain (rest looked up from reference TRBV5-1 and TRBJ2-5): KAGVTQTPRYLIKTRGQQVTLSCSPISGHRSVSWYQQTPGQGLQFLFEYFSETQRNKGNFPGRFSGRQFSNSRSEMNVSTLELGDSALYLCASSLGASGSAETQYFGPGTRLLVL.

For the CDR3, the DNA is TGCGCCAGCAGCTTGACTGCCACTAGCGGGAGTCTCGATGAGCAGTTCTTC. The encoded protein is CASSLTATSGSLDEQFF. This chain uses TRBV5-1 with TRBJ2-1; 11 positions match TRBD2. J lost 8 bases, V lost 1 base, and 11 bases had no gene match. The CDR3 loop spans 17 amino acids. From germline, CDR1 is SGHRS and CDR2 YFSETQ.

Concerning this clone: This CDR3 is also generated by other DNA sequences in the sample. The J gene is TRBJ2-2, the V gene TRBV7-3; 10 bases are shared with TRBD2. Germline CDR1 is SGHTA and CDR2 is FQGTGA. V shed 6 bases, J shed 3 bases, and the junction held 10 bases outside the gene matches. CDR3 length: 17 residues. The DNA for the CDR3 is TGTGCCAGCAGTTTGTTAGCGGGAGGACCCGACACCGGGGAGCTGTTTTTT. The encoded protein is CASSLLAGGPDTGELFF.

The CDR3 reads CASSPLGGSNQPQHF. The CDR3, as DNA: TGTGCCAGCAGCCCTCTAGGGGGAAGCAATCAGCCCCAGCATTTT. J is TRBJ1-5 and V is TRBV9; possible D gene TRBD1, 6 bases. Per the germline V gene, CDR1 is SGDLS and CDR2 is YYNGEE. V was clipped by 4 bases and J by 1 base, with 12 bases between them. The CDR3 contains 15 residues.

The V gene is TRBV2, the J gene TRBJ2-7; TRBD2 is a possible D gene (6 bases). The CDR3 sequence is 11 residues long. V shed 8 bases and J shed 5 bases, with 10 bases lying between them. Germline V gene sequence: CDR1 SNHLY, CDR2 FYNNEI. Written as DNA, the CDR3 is TGTGCCAGCGGGTGGGGGGACGAGCAGTACTTC. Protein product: CASGWGDEQYF.

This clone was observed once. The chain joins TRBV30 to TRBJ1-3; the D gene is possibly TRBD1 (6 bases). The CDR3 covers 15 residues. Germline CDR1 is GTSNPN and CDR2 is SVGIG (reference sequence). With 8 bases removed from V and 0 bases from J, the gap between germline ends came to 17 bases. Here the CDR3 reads CASLKGGFSGNTIYF. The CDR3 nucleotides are TGTGCCAGCCTAAAGGGGGGGTTCTCTGGAAACACCATATATTTT.

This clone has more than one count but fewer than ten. The CDR3 DNA reads TGTGCCAGCAGCCAGGTTGGACGGTCCTACAATGAGCAGTTCTTC. Translated: CASSQVGRSYNEQFF. This chain joins TRBV5-4 and TRBJ2-1; D is unclear. V lost 4 bases, J lost 1 base, and 12 bases lay in between. Germline CDR1 reads SGHNT; CDR2 reads YYREEE (reference sequence). This CDR3 is built from 15 residues.

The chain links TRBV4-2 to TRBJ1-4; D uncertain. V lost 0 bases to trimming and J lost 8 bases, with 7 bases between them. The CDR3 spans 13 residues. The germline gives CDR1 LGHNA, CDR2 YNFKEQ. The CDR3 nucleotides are TGTGCCAGCAGCCAAGATATTGGAGAAAAACTGTTTTTT. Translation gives CASSQDIGEKLFF.

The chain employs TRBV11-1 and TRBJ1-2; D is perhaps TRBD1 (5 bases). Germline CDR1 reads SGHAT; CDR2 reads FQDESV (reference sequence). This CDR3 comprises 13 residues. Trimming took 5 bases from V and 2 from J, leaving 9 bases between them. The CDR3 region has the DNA TGTGCCAGCAGCCCCGACAGCAACTATGGCTACACCTTC. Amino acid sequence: CASSPDSNYGYTF.

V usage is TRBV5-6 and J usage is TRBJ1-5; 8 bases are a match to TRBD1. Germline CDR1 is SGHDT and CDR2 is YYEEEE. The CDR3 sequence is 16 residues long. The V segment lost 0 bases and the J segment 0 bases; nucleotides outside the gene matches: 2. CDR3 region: CASSLGTGYSNQPQHF. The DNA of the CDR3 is TGTGCCAGCAGCTTGGGGACAGGGTATAGCAATCAGCCCCAGCATTTT.

In DNA form, the CDR3 reads TGTGCCAGCAGCTTAGTAATCAGGCAGGGGGACGAGCAGTACTTC. Encoded protein: CASSLVIRQGDEQYF. V and J are TRBV7-9 and TRBJ2-7, with TRBD1 matching over 7 bases. The V gene end was trimmed by 1 base and the J gene end by 5 bases; junction bases not matched to a gene: 8. The CDR3 loop spans 15 amino acids. Germline assignment: CDR1 SEHNR and CDR2 FQNEAQ (reference sequence).

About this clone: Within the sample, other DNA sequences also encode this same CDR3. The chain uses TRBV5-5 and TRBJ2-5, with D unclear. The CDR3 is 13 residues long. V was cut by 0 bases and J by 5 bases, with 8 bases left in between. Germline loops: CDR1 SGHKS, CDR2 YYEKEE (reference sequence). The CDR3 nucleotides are TGTGCCAGCAGCTTGGGGGTAGGGGAGACCCAGTACTTC. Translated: CASSLGVGETQYF.

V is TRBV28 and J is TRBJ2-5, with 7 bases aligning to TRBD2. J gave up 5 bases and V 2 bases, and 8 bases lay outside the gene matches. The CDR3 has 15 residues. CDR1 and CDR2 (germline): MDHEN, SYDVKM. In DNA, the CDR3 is TGTGCCAGCAGTTTAGGAGGGAGGGCCGGGGAGACCCAGTACTTC. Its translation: CASSLGGRAGETQYF.

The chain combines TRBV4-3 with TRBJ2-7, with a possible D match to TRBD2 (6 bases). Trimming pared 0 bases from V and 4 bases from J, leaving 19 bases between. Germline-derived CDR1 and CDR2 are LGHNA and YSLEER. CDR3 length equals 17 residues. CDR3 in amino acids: CASSQEGRRRDLYEQYF. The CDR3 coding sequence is TGCGCCAGCAGCCAAGAGGGCCGGCGGCGGGATCTTTACGAGCAGTACTTC.

CDR3: CASRPHTFSGYRDEQYF. CDR3 DNA sequence: TGTGCCAGCAGGCCCCACACCTTTAGCGGTTATAGGGACGAGCAGTACTTC. This chain joins TRBV9 and TRBJ2-7, with a tentative D call TRBD2 (6 bases). V lost 5 bases and J 5 bases, leaving 26 bases between the germline ends. Germline V CDR1 and CDR2: SGDLS, YYNGEE. This CDR3 spans 17 amino acids.

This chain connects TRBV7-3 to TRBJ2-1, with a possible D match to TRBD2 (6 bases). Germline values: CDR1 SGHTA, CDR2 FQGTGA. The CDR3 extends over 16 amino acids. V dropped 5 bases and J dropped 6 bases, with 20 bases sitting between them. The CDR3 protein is CASSNRLAPTVNEQFF. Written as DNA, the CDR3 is TGTGCCAGCAGCAATCGTCTAGCGCCCACCGTCAATGAGCAGTTCTTC.

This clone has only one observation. The chain's CDR3 is CASSEVIFGTEDYGYTF. CDR3 sequence (DNA): TGTGCCAGCAGTGAAGTTATCTTTGGGACAGAAGACTATGGCTACACCTTC. The chain employs TRBV6-1 and TRBJ1-2; 7 positions agree with TRBD1. V trimming: 1 base; J trimming: 3 bases; junction bases outside the gene matches: 11. CDR3 length: 17 amino acids. The germline gives CDR1 MNHNS, CDR2 SASEGT.

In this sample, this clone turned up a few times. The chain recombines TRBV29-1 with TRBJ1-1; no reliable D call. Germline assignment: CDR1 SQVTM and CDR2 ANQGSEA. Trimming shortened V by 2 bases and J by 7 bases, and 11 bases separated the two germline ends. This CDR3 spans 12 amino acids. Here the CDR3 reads CSVEFGMGEAFF. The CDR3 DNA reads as TGCAGCGTTGAATTTGGGATGGGTGAAGCTTTCTTT.

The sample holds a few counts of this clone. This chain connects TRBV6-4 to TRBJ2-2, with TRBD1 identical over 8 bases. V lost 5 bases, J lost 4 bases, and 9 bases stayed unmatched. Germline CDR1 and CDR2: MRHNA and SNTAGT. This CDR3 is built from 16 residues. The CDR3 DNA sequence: TGTGCCAGCAGTACATACAGGGGGTTAGGCACCGGGGAGCTGTTTTTT. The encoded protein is CASSTYRGLGTGELFF.

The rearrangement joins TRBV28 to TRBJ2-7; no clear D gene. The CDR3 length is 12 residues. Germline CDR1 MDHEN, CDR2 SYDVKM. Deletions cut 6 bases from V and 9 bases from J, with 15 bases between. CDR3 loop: CASSSRAVGQYF. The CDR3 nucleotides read TGTGCCAGCAGCTCAAGAGCAGTAGGGCAGTACTTC.